The 30 T cell receptor beta chains listed next were all sequenced from one sample in a study of cytomegalovirus exposure and HLA in healthy donors. A multiplex PCR was run with 60 Vbeta primers and 13 Jbeta primers. Assay used: immunoSEQ multiplex PCR; TCRdb lists only in-frame clones, some missing. Of under 200,000 clones in the sample, approximately 80% are singletons; the top ten hold approximately 2.1%. What was sequenced was PBMCs. These receptors were obtained from a man between 45 and 60 years old in good health and CMV-seropositive.

The CDR3 nucleotides are TGTGCCAGCAGCTCAGGGACAGGGGGAGTGGATACGCAGTATTTT. Translation: CASSSGTGGVDTQYF. This chain joins TRBV5-4 and TRBJ2-3; TRBD1 agrees at 11 bases. After removal of 3 bases from V and 6 bases from J, the junction contained 6 bases not matched to a gene. The germline gives CDR1 SGHNT, CDR2 YYREEE (reference sequence). The CDR3 is 15 amino acids.

This clone has a handful of counts. The genes are TRBV5-5 and TRBJ1-5, with 9 bases lining up with TRBD1. V lost 3 bases to trimming and J lost 2 bases; unmatched junction nucleotides: 6. This CDR3 has 16 residues. CDR1 and CDR2 (germline): SGHKS, YYEKEE (reference sequence). The chain's CDR3 is CASSWGGQGGNQPQHF. In DNA, the CDR3 is TGTGCCAGCAGCTGGGGGGGACAGGGAGGCAATCAGCCCCAGCATTTT. Filled out from reference TRBV5-5 and TRBJ1-5, the complete variable domain reads DAGVTQSPTHLIKTRGQQVTLRCSPISGHKSVSWYQQVLGQGPQFIFQYYEKEERGRGNFPDRFSARQFPNYSSELNVNALLLGDSALYLCASSWGGQGGNQPQHFGDGTRLSIL.

As to this clone: At one end, the junction sequence differs from germline, possibly due to a read error. The chain employs TRBV4-1 and TRBJ1-1; D gene unclear. Germline loops: CDR1 MGHRA, CDR2 YSYEKL. The CDR3 spans 13 residues. The CDR3 DNA reads TGCGCCAGCAGCCAAGAACGGGGTACTGTAGCTTTCTTT. Translated, it gives CASSQERGTVAFF.

The CDR3 nucleotides read TGCAGCGTTCGTAATAGCGGCAATGAGCAGTTCTTC. It translates to CSVRNSGNEQFF. V gene TRBV29-1 combines with J gene TRBJ2-1; D may be TRBD2 (6 bases). V was pared by 5 bases and J by 6 bases, with 11 bases between. The CDR3 is 12 amino acids. CDR1 and CDR2 (germline): SQVTM, ANQGSEA.

This clone was seen a handful of times. The chain links TRBV6-1 to TRBJ2-3; D perhaps matches TRBD1 (6 bases). Germline CDR1 MNHNS, CDR2 SASEGT. The CDR3 is 14 residues long. Trimming pared 1 base from V and 1 base from J, leaving 6 bases between. CDR3 residues: CASSEEGGTDTQYF. Here the CDR3 DNA reads TGTGCCAGCAGTGAAGAGGGGGGCACAGATACGCAGTATTTT.

V and J are TRBV29-1 and TRBJ1-4; tentatively, D is TRBD1 (6 bases). Trimming removed 2 bases at V and 3 bases at J, with 7 bases between. Germline V gene data show CDR1 as SQVTM and CDR2 as ANQGSEA. The CDR3 consists of 13 residues. CDR3 DNA: TGCAGCGTTGAACAGGGGTCTAATGAAAAACTGTTTTTT. Its protein product is CSVEQGSNEKLFF. The whole variable domain, remainder taken from reference TRBV29-1 and TRBJ1-4, is SAVISQKPSRDICQRGTSLTIQCQVDSQVTMMFWYRQQPGQSLTLIATANQGSEATYESGFVIDKFPISRPNLTFSTLTVSNMSPEDSSIYLCSVEQGSNEKLFFGSGTQLSVL.

This rearrangement joins TRBV28 to TRBJ2-5, with no clear D. Trimming stripped 6 bases from V and 2 bases from J, with 7 bases between. The CDR3 has 12 residues. Germline V gene data show CDR1 as MDHEN and CDR2 as SYDVKM. In DNA, the CDR3 is TGTGCCAGCAGGTCCCAACAAGAGACCCAGTACTTC. Translating it yields CASRSQQETQYF.

A few counts support this clone. This rearrangement joins TRBV15 to TRBJ1-5; TRBD1 aligns across 9 bases. Per germline, CDR1 LNHNV and CDR2 YYDKDF (reference sequence). The CDR3 spans 16 residues. Trimming cost V 4 bases and J 2 bases; bases outside gene matches: 6. CDR3 sequence reads: CATSKRQGGGNQPQHF. The CDR3 nucleotides read TGTGCCACCAGCAAAAGACAGGGGGGAGGCAATCAGCCCCAGCATTTT.

The V gene is TRBV7-9, the J gene TRBJ2-7; 9 nucleotides line up with TRBD1. This CDR3 has 13 amino acids. Germline V gene sequence: CDR1 SEHNR, CDR2 FQNEAQ (reference sequence). V shed 7 bases and J 4 bases; nucleotides not matched to a gene: 5. Written as DNA, the CDR3 is TGTGCCAGCAACCGACAGGGGGGGTACGAGCAGTACTTC. It specifies CASNRQGGYEQYF.

The CDR3 protein is CASSSRQEETQYF. CDR3 nucleotide sequence: TGTGCCAGCAGCTCGCGACAGGAAGAGACCCAGTACTTC. V and J are TRBV7-9 and TRBJ2-5; D might be TRBD1 (6 bases). Germline values: CDR1 SEHNR, CDR2 FQNEAQ (reference sequence). There are 13 residues in the CDR3. The V end was cut by 4 bases, the J end by 3 bases, with 9 bases between. Filled out from reference TRBV7-9 and TRBJ2-5, the complete variable domain reads DTGVSQNPRHKITKRGQNVTFRCDPISEHNRLYWYRQTLGQGPEFLTYFQNEAQLEKSRLLSDRFSAERPKGSFSTLEIQRTEQGDSAMYLCASSSRQEETQYFGPGTRLLVL.

The chain couples TRBV18 to TRBJ2-2, with D possibly being TRBD2 (6 bases). Germline assignment: CDR1 KGHSH and CDR2 LQKENI. The CDR3 loop spans 17 amino acids. Trimming stripped 0 bases from V and 5 bases from J, with 16 bases between. The DNA for the CDR3 is TGTGCCAGCTCACCACCGAACGGAGGGCGCCCGACCGGGGAGCTGTTTTTT. It is translated as CASSPPNGGRPTGELFF.

This chain joins TRBV27 and TRBJ2-2; D is undetermined. Trimming pared 1 base from V and 6 bases from J, leaving 6 bases between. The germline V gene has CDR1 MNHEY and CDR2 SMNVEV (reference sequence). The CDR3 covers 13 residues. The CDR3 DNA sequence: TGTGCCAGCAGTTTATGGGCAGCCGGGGAGCTGTTTTTT. This gives the protein CASSLWAAGELFF.

CDR3 region: CASRDISTDTQYF. The CDR3 region has the DNA TGTGCCAGCAGGGACATCTCCACAGATACGCAGTATTTT. The chain combines TRBV2 with TRBJ2-3; tentative D call: TRBD1 (5 bases). In germline, CDR1 is SNHLY, CDR2 FYNNEI. V shed 6 bases and J shed 2 bases, with 9 bases lying between them. This CDR3 comprises 13 residues. The full variable domain, completed using reference TRBV2 and TRBJ2-3, is EPEVTQTPSHQVTQMGQEVILRCVPISNHLYFYWYRQILGQKVEFLVSFYNNEISEKSEIFDDQFSVERPDGSNFTLKIRSTKLEDSAMYFCASRDISTDTQYFGPGTRLTVL.

The rearrangement joins TRBV5-5 to TRBJ1-5, with D possibly matching TRBD1 (5 bases). The germline gives CDR1 SGHKS, CDR2 YYEKEE (reference sequence). The CDR3 runs to 16 residues. Between the trimmed V and J ends, which lost 4 bases and 0 bases, there was a span of 14 bases. As DNA, the CDR3 is TGTGCCAGCAGCCCCCTCGGGGGGTATAGCAATCAGCCCCAGCATTTT. Its translation: CASSPLGGYSNQPQHF. Drawing the rest from reference TRBV5-5 and TRBJ1-5, the complete variable domain is DAGVTQSPTHLIKTRGQQVTLRCSPISGHKSVSWYQQVLGQGPQFIFQYYEKEERGRGNFPDRFSARQFPNYSSELNVNALLLGDSALYLCASSPLGGYSNQPQHFGDGTRLSIL.

This clone has a handful of counts. The V call is TRBV6-1, the J call TRBJ1-2; tentatively, D is TRBD1 (5 bases). Germline loops: CDR1 MNHNS, CDR2 SASEGT. V was shortened by 11 bases and J by 4 bases, with 20 bases between the two germline ends. This CDR3 is 14 amino acids long. The CDR3 here is CALTSSGEIYGYTF. CDR3 nucleotides: TGTGCCCTTACCTCATCGGGGGAGATCTATGGCTACACCTTC.

J is TRBJ1-1 and V is TRBV6-1, with TRBD1 identical over 9 bases. Germline V gene data show CDR1 as MNHNS and CDR2 as SASEGT. This CDR3 contains 14 residues. Germline trimming cut 6 bases from V and 5 bases from J; bases unmatched to any gene: 7. CDR3 in DNA: TGTGCCAGCAGCGTCGGACAGGGGAGGACTGAAGCTTTCTTT. Encoded protein: CASSVGQGRTEAFF.

The rearrangement uses TRBV18 and TRBJ1-5, with unresolved D. Per the germline V gene, CDR1 is KGHSH and CDR2 is LQKENI. The CDR3 covers 12 residues. The V end was cut by 5 bases, the J end by 3 bases, with 5 bases between. This CDR3 is CASSLANQPQHF. The CDR3 DNA follows: TGTGCCAGCTCATTAGCCAATCAGCCCCAGCATTTT.

The chain joins TRBV28 to TRBJ2-7, with D unclear. V lost 7 bases, J lost 0 bases, and 16 bases lay in between. Germline CDR1 and CDR2: MDHEN and SYDVKM. This CDR3 has 15 amino acids. The chain's CDR3 is CASIPKERSSYEQYF. In nucleotides, the CDR3 is TGTGCCAGCATCCCCAAGGAGCGCAGCTCCTACGAGCAGTACTTC. Supplemented by reference TRBV28 and TRBJ2-7, the full variable domain reads DVKVTQSSRYLVKRTGEKVFLECVQDMDHENMFWYRQDPGLGLRLIYFSYDVKMKEKGDIPEGYSVSREKKERFSLILESASTNQTSMYLCASIPKERSSYEQYFGPGTRLTVT.

This chain links TRBV27 with TRBJ1-6, with D perhaps matching TRBD1 (6 bases). This CDR3 contains 14 residues. Germline-derived CDR1 and CDR2 are MNHEY and SMNVEV (reference sequence). Trimming took off 3 bases at V and 7 bases at J, with 10 bases between the two ends. This chain's CDR3 is CASSFFGQNSPLHF. CDR3 sequence (DNA): TGTGCCAGCAGTTTCTTCGGACAGAATTCACCCCTCCACTTT.

The chain employs TRBV14 and TRBJ2-5; 13 bases map to TRBD2. The CDR3 is made up of 18 amino acids. Germline V lookup: CDR1 SGHDN, CDR2 FVKESK. V shed 3 bases and J 5 bases; nucleotides not matched to a gene: 12. CDR3 DNA: TGTGCCAGCAGCCACCTCACTAGCGGGGGGGCTATGTTGGAGACCCAGTACTTC. Translated: CASSHLTSGGAMLETQYF.

This clone came up a few times. CDR3 amino acids: CASSLTGEFPEAFF. The CDR3 DNA follows: TGTGCCAGCAGCTTAACAGGGGAATTCCCTGAAGCTTTCTTT. The genes are TRBV7-9 and TRBJ1-1; 7 positions match TRBD1. J lost 6 bases, V lost 2 bases, and 6 bases had no gene match. The germline gives CDR1 SEHNR, CDR2 FQNEAQ (reference sequence). This CDR3 spans 14 amino acids.

The V gene is TRBV19, the J gene TRBJ1-2; D might be TRBD1 (6 bases). This CDR3 has 10 amino acids. Per germline, CDR1 LNHDA and CDR2 SQIVND (reference sequence). V was trimmed by 11 bases and J by 8 bases, leaving 12 bases between them. CDR3 DNA: TGTGCCGCGGGGGCTCAGGGCTACACCTTC. This gives the protein CAAGAQGYTF.

The chain combines TRBV5-1 with TRBJ1-5; perhaps TRBD1 as D (6 bases). Trimming took 4 bases from V and 5 from J, leaving 13 bases between them. CDR1 SGHRS and CDR2 YFSETQ come from the germline V gene. The CDR3 has 14 residues. The CDR3 nucleotides read TGCGCCAGCAGCGTCAATCGGACAGATCAGCCCCAGCATTTT. It translates to CASSVNRTDQPQHF.

The rearrangement joins TRBV4-3 to TRBJ1-2, with TRBD1 identical over 10 bases. This CDR3 contains 15 residues. Per the germline V gene, CDR1 is LGHNA and CDR2 is YSLEER. With 1 base clipped from V and 4 bases from J, the junction kept 3 bases outside the gene matches. For the CDR3, the DNA is TGCGCCAGCAGCCAAGGGGACAGGGGAGGCTATGGCTACACCTTC. Translating gives CASSQGDRGGYGYTF.

The chain couples TRBV30 to TRBJ1-3, with 7 bases identical to TRBD1. Germline V gives CDR1 GTSNPN, CDR2 SVGIG (reference sequence). The CDR3 spans 13 residues. Trimming cost V 5 bases and J 2 bases; bases outside gene matches: 3. The DNA of the CDR3 is TGTGCCTGGCACAGGGGAACTGGAAACACCATATATTTT. Translated: CAWHRGTGNTIYF.

The chain recombines TRBV10-2 with TRBJ2-7; D uncertain. The germline CDR1 and CDR2 sequences are WSHSY and SAAADI. V was shortened by 0 bases and J by 6 bases, with 6 bases between the two germline ends. The CDR3 is 12 amino acids. DNA for the CDR3: TGCGCCAGCAGTGAGTCGAGATTCGAGCAGTACTTC. As protein: CASSESRFEQYF.

The rearrangement uses TRBV2 and TRBJ2-6, with unresolved D. V was clipped by 5 bases and J by 2 bases, with 10 bases between them. CDR1 SNHLY and CDR2 FYNNEI come from the germline V gene. The CDR3 length is 15 residues. CDR3 region: CASSPRFTGANVLTF. The CDR3 DNA reads as TGTGCCAGCAGTCCCAGGTTTACTGGGGCCAACGTCCTGACTTTC.

The genes are TRBV19 and TRBJ2-1; D perhaps matches TRBD2 (5 bases). The length of the CDR3 is 13 residues. V was clipped by 9 bases and J by 4 bases, with 13 bases between them. Germline V gives CDR1 LNHDA, CDR2 SQIVND (reference sequence). The CDR3 nucleotides are TGTGCCAGCATACTAGTAGATTACAATGAGCAGTTCTTC. Translation: CASILVDYNEQFF. Full variable domain (missing parts from reference TRBV19 and TRBJ2-1): DGGITQSPKYLFRKEGQNVTLSCEQNLNHDAMYWYRQDPGQGLRLIYYSQIVNDFQKGDIAEGYSVSREKKESFPLTVTSAQKNPTAFYLCASILVDYNEQFFGPGTRLTVL.

This clone was observed a few times. The chain is built from TRBV2 and TRBJ2-5, with 8 bases identical to TRBD1. The DNA end favors TRBJ2-7, so the J call may be wrong. Germline assignment: CDR1 SNHLY and CDR2 FYNNEI. The CDR3 length is 15 residues. The CDR3 DNA follows: TGTGCCAGCAGTATCGACAGGGGTCGTTACTACGAGCAGTACTTC. This translates into CASSIDRGRYYEQYF.

This clone has only a few counts. The chain links TRBV10-1 to TRBJ2-1; 12 positions agree with TRBD2. The V and J ends lost 2 bases and 6 bases, in that order; junction bases with no gene match: 5. The CDR3 is 16 amino acids. Germline V gene lookup returns CDR1 WNHNN and CDR2 SYGVQD (reference sequence). CDR3 sequence: CASSEATSGGINEQFF. CDR3 nucleotides: TGCGCCAGCAGTGAGGCCACTAGCGGGGGGATCAATGAGCAGTTCTTC.